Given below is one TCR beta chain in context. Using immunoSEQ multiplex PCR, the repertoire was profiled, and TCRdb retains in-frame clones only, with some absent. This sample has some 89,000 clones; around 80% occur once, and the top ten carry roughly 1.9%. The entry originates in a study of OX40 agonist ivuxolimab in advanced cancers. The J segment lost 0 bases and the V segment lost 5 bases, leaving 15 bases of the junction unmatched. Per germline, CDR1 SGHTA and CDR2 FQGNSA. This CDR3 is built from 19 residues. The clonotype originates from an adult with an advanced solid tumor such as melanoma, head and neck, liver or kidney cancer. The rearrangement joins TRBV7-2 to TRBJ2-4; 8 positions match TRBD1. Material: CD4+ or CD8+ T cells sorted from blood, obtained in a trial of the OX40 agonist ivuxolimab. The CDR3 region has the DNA TGTGCCAGCAGCCCCAGGACCGGGACAGGAAACCTAGCCAAAAACATTCAGTACTTC. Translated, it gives CASSPRTGTGNLAKNIQYF.